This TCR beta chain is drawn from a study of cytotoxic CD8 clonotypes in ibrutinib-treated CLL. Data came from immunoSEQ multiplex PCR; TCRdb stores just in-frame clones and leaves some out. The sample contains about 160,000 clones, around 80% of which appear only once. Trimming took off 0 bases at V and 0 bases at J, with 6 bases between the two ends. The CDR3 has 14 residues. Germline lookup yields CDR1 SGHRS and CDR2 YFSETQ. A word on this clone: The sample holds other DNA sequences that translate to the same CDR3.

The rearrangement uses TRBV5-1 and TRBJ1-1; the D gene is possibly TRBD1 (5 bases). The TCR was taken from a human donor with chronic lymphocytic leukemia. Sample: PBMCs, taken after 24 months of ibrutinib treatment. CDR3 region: CASSLGGMNTEAFF. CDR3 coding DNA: TGCGCCAGCAGCTTGGGGGGGATGAACACTGAAGCTTTCTTT.